The present entry profiles one T cell receptor (beta chain) with its context. This CDR3 contains 13 residues. Losses at the gene ends were 5 bases for V and 10 bases for J; bases not matched to a gene: 7. Per the germline V gene, CDR1 is MNHNY and CDR2 is SVGAGI (reference sequence). This entry comes from a study of T cell responses to AZD1222 COVID-19 vaccine. Only in-frame clones appear in the TCRdb table, and some are missing; sequencing was by immunoSEQ multiplex PCR. The repertoire has 80,000 or so clones, over 60% of them found once; the top ten carry roughly a quarter. The rearrangement joins TRBV6-6 to TRBJ2-1, with 8 positions matching TRBD2. This TCR was recovered from an adult who received the MenACWY meningococcal vaccine as a control. This material consisted of peripheral blood, taken 28 days after the second dose of the MenACWY control vaccine. CDR3: CASSTAGAGEQFF. The CDR3 DNA sequence: TGTGCCAGCAGTACAGCGGGAGCGGGAGAGCAGTTCTTC.